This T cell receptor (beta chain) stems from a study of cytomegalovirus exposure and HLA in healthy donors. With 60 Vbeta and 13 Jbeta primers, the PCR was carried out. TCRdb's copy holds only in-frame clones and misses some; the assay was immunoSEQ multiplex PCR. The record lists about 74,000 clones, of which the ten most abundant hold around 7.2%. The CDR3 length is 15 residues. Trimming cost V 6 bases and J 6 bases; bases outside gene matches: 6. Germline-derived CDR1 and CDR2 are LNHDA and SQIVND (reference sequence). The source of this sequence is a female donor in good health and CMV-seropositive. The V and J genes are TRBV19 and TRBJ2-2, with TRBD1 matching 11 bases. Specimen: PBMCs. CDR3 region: CASSRRTGGSGELFF. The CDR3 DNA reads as TGTGCCAGTAGCCGACGGACAGGGGGCTCCGGGGAGCTGTTTTTT.